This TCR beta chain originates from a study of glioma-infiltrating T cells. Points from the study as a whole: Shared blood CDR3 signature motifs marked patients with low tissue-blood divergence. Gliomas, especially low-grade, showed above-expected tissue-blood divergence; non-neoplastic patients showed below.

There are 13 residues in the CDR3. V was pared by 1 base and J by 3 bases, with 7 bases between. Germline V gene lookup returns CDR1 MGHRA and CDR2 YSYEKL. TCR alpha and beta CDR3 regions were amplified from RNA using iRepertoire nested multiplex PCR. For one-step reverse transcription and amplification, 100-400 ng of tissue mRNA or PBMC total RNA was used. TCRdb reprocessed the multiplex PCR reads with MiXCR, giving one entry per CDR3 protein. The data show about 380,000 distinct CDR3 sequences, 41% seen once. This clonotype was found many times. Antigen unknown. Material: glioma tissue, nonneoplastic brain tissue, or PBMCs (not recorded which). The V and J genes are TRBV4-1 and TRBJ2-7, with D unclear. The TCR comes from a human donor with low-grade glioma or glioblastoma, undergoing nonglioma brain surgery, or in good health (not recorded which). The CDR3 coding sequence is TGCGCCAGCAGCCAAGGCCTGAGCTACGAGCAGTACTTC. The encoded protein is CASSQGLSYEQYF.